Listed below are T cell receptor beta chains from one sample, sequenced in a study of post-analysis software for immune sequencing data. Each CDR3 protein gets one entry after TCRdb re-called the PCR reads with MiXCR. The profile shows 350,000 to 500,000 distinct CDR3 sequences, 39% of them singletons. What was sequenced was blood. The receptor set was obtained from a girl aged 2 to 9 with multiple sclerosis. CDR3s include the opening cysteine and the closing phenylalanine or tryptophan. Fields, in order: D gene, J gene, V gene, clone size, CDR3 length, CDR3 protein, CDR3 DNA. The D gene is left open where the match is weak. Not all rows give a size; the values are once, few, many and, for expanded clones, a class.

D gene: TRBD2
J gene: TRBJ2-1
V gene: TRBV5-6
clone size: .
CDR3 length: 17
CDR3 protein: CASRRGSGGPSYNEQFF
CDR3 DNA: TGTGCCAGCAGGAGGGGTAGCGGGGGGCCATCCTACAATGAGCAGTTCTTC

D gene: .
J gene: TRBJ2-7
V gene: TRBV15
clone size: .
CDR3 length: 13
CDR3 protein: CATSRGDSYGQYF
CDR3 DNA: TGTGCCACCAGTAGGGGCGATTCCTACGGGCAGTACTTC

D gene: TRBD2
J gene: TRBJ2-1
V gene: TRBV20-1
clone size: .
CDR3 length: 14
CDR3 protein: CSASAGGLGNEQFF
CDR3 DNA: TGCAGTGCTAGTGCGGGAGGGTTGGGCAATGAGCAGTTCTTC

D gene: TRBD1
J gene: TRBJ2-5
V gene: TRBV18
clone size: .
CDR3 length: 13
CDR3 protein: CASSPRGGDEHYF
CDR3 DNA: TGTGCCAGCTCACCTCGAGGGGGCGACGAGCACTACTTC

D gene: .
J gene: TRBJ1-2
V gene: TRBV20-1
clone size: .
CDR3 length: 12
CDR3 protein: CSARSDNYGYTF
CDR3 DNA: TGCAGTGCTAGATCAGATAACTATGGCTACACCTTC

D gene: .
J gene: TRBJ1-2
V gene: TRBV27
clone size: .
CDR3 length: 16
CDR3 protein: CASSSTVPVGDYGYTF
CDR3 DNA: TGTGCCAGCAGTTCGACAGTACCTGTTGGGGACTATGGCTACACCTTC

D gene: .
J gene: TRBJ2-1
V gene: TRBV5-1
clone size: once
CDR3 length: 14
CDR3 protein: CASSPDSLSNEQFF
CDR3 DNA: TGCGCCAGCAGCCCCGACAGTTTGTCCAATGAGCAGTTCTTC

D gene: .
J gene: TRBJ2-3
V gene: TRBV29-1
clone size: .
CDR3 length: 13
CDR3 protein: CSVDKASTDTQYF
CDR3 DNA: TGCAGCGTTGATAAAGCTAGCACAGATACGCAGTATTTT

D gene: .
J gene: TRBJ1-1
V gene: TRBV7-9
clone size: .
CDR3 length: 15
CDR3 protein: CASSLEVAVISEAFF
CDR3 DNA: TGTGCCAGCAGCTTAGAGGTAGCGGTTATCTCTGAAGCTTTCTTT

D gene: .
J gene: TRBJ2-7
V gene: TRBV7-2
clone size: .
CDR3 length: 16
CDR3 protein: CASSRAGDWAYYEQYF
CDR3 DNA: TGTGCCAGCAGCCGCGCTGGGGACTGGGCTTACTACGAGCAGTACTTC

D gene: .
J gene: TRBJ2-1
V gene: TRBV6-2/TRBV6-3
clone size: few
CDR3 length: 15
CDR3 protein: CASSYTVSSYNEQFF
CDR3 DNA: TGTGCCAGCAGTTACACGGTTAGCTCCTACAATGAGCAGTTCTTC

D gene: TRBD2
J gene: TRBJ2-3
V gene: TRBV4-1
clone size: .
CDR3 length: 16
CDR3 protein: CASSQFASGRPDTQYF
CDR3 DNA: TGCGCCAGCAGCCAATTTGCTAGCGGGCGACCAGATACGCAGTATTTT

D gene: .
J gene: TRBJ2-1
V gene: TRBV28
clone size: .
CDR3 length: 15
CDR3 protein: CASRINSRPYNEQFF
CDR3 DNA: TGTGCCAGCAGGATAAACAGTCGTCCCTACAATGAGCAGTTCTTC

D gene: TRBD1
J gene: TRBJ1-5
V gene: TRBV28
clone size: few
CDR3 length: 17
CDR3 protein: CASRPLRGQASNQPQHF
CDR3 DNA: TGTGCCAGCAGGCCTCTTAGGGGACAGGCCTCCAATCAGCCCCAGCATTTT

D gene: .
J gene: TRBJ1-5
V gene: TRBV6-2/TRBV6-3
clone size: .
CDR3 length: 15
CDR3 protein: CASSYRQNLNQPQHF
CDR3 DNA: TGTGCCAGCAGTTACAGGCAGAATCTCAATCAGCCCCAGCATTTT

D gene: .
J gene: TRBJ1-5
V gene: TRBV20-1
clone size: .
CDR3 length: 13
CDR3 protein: CSATPGGGQPQHF
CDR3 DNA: TGCAGTGCGACCCCCGGGGGGGGTCAGCCCCAGCATTTT

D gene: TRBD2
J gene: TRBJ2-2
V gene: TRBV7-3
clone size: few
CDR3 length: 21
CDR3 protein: CASSSLIVSPRLAGPTGELFF
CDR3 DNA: TGTGCCAGCAGCTCTTTAATTGTGTCCCCAAGACTAGCGGGACCCACCGGGGAGCTGTTTTTT

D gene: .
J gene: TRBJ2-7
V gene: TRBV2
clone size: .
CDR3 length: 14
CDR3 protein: CASSETEKDYEQYF
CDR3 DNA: TGTGCCAGCAGTGAAACAGAGAAAGACTACGAGCAGTACTTC

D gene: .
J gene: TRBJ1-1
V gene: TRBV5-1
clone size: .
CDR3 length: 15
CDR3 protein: CASSGTQTMNTEAFF
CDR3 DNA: TGCGCCAGCAGCGGGACACAAACTATGAACACTGAAGCTTTCTTT

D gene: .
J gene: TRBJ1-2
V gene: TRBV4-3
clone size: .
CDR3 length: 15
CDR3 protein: CASSQEIVANYGYTF
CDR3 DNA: TGCGCCAGCAGCCAAGAGATCGTGGCAAACTATGGCTACACCTTC

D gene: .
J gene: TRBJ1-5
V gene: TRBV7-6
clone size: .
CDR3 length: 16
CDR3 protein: CASSLRSGTLNQPQHF
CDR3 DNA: TGTGCCAGCAGCTTACGGTCGGGGACACTTAATCAGCCCCAGCATTTT

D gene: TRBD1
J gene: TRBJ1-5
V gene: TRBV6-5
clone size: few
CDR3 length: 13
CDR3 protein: CASRQGADQPQHF
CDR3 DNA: TGTGCCAGCAGGCAGGGGGCCGATCAGCCCCAGCATTTT

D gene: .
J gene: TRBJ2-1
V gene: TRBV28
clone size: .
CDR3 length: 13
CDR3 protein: CASSLNAGDEQFF
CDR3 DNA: TGTGCCAGCAGTTTAAACGCTGGGGATGAGCAGTTCTTC

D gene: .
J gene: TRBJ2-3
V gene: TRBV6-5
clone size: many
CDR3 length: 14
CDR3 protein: CASSYSSVTDTQYF
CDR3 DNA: TGTGCCAGCAGTTACTCAAGCGTCACAGATACGCAGTATTTT

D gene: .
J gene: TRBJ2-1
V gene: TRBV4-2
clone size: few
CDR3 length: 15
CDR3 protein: CASSPGGLTYNEQFF
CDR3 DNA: TGTGCCAGCAGCCCCGGCGGGTTGACCTACAATGAGCAGTTCTTC

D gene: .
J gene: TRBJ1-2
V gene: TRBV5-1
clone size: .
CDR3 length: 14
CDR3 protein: CASSSPDRIYGYTF
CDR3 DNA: TGCGCCAGCAGCAGCCCGGACAGAATTTATGGCTACACCTTC

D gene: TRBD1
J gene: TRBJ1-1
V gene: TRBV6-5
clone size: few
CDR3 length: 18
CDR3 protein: CASSYFGGQGMVNTEAFF
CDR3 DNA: TGTGCCAGCAGTTACTTCGGAGGACAGGGGATGGTGAACACTGAAGCTTTCTTT

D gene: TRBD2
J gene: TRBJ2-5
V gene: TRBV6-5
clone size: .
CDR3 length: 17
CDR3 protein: CASSLGLAGGYQETQYF
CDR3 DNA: TGTGCCAGCAGTCTCGGACTAGCGGGGGGCTACCAAGAGACCCAGTACTTC

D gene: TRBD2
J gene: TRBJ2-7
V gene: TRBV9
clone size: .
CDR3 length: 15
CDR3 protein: CASSVPTSGSYEQYF
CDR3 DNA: TGTGCCAGCAGCGTACCGACTAGCGGGAGCTACGAGCAGTACTTC

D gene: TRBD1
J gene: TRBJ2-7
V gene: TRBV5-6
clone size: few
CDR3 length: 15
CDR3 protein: CASSPDRDASYEQYF
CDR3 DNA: TGTGCCAGCAGCCCCGACAGGGATGCCTCCTACGAGCAGTACTTC

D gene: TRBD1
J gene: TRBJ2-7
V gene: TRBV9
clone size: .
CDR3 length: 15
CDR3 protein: CASSVADRPTYEQYF
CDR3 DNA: TGTGCCAGCAGCGTAGCGGACAGGCCGACCTACGAGCAGTACTTC

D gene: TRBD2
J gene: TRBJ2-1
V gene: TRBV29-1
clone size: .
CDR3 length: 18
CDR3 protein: CSVEEGRASGRSGNEQFF
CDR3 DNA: TGCAGCGTTGAAGAGGGGAGGGCTAGCGGGAGGTCCGGAAATGAGCAGTTCTTC

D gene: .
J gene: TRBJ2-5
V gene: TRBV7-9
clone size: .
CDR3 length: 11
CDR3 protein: CASGARETQYF
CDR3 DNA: TGTGCCAGCGGGGCACGGGAGACCCAGTACTTC

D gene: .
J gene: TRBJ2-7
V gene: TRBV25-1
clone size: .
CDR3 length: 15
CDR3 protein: CASSALGRISYEQYF
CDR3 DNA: TGTGCCAGCAGTGCCCTGGGGAGGATCTCCTACGAGCAGTACTTC

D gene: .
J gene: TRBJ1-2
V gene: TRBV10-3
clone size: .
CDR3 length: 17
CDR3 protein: CAISESRSASSNYGYTF
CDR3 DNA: TGTGCCATCAGTGAGTCGAGATCAGCATCATCTAACTATGGCTACACCTTC

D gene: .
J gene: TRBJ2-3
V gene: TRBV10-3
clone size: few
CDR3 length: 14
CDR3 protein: CAIAGKERTDTQYF
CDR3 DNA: TGTGCCATCGCGGGGAAGGAGAGGACAGATACGCAGTATTTT

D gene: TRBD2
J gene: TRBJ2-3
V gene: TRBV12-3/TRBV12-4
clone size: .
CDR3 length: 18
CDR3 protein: CASSTGTSGSIGTDTQYF
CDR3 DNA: TGTGCCAGCAGTACCGGGACTAGCGGGAGCATTGGCACAGATACGCAGTATTTT

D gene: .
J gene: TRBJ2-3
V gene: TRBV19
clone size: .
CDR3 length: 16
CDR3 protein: CASRRDGQGGTDTQYF
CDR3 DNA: TGTGCCAGTAGACGCGACGGGCAGGGTGGTACAGATACGCAGTATTTT

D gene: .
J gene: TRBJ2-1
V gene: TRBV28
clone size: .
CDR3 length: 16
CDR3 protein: CASSISYVRGYNEQFF
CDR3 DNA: TGTGCCAGCAGTATCTCGTATGTAAGGGGATACAATGAGCAGTTCTTC

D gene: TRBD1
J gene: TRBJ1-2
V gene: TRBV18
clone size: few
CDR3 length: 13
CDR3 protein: CASSHGQDYGYTF
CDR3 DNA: TGTGCCAGCTCACATGGACAGGACTATGGCTACACCTTC

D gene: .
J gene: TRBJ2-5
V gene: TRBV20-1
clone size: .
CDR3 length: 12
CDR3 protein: CSARDITRGRYF
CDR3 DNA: TGCAGTGCTAGAGATATTACCAGGGGTCGGTACTTC

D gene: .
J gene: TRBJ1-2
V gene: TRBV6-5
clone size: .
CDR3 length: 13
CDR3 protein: CASRAGARYGYTF
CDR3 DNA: TGTGCCAGCAGGGCAGGGGCGAGATATGGCTACACCTTC

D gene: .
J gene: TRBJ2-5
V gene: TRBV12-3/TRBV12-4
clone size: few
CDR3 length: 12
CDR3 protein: CASTNGAGTQYF
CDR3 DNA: TGTGCCAGCACCAACGGGGCGGGGACCCAGTACTTC

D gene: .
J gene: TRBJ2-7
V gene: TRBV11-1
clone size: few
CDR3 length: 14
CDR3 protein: CASSLGRISYEQYF
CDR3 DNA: TGTGCCAGCAGCTTAGGACGGATCTCCTACGAGCAGTACTTC

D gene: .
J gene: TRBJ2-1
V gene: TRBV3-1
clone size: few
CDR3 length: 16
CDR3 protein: CASRPGRGSGYNEQFF
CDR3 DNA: TGTGCCAGCAGACCGGGCCGGGGTAGCGGTTACAATGAGCAGTTCTTC

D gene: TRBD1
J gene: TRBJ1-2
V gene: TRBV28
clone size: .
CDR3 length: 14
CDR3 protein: CASSFDRVGAGYTF
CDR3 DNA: TGTGCCAGCAGTTTTGACAGGGTGGGCGCGGGCTACACCTTC

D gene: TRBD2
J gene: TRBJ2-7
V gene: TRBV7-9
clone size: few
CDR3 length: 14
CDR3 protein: CASSKTSGSGEQYF
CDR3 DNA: TGTGCCAGCAGCAAGACTAGCGGGAGTGGCGAGCAGTACTTC

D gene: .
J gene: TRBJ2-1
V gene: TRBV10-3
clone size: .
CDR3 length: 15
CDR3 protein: CAISPEGISYNEQFF
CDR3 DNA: TGTGCCATCAGTCCCGAAGGTATCTCCTACAATGAGCAGTTCTTC

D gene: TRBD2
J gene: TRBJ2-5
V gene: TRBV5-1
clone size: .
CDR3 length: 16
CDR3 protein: CASSPTSGGARETQYF
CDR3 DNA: TGCGCCAGCAGCCCAACTAGCGGGGGGGCCCGGGAGACCCAGTACTTC

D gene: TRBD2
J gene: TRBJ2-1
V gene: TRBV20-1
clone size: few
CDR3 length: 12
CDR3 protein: CSGAGANNEQFF
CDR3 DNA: TGCAGTGGAGCGGGAGCTAACAATGAGCAGTTCTTC

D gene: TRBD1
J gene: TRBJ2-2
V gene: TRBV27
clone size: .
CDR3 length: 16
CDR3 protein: CASTTYSDREGTELFF
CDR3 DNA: TGTGCCAGCACGACCTACTCGGACAGGGAAGGCACGGAGCTGTTTTTT

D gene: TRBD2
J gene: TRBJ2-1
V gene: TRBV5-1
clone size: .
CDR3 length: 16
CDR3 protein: CASSWKRGARYNEQFF
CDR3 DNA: TGCGCCAGCAGCTGGAAGCGGGGGGCCCGGTACAATGAGCAGTTCTTC